The 23 T cell receptor beta chains below all came from one sample that was sequenced in a study of sequential checkpoint blockade in melanoma. The data were produced by immunoSEQ multiplex PCR, yet TCRdb's version contains in-frame clones alone and is incomplete. Of about 29,000 clones listed, 60% to 80% are singletons. Treatment of the sample: randomized to nivolumab then ipilimumab (arm A) or the reverse (arm B). Specimen: CD8+ T cells sorted from blood (inferred from file names), collected from a patient given nivolumab and ipilimumab in sequence. The source of these receptors is a human donor with melanoma.

This clone is labeled as medium-sized. The chain is built from TRBV19 and TRBJ1-5; 8 positions agree with TRBD1. V shed 1 base and J 3 bases; nucleotides not matched to a gene: 5. The CDR3 totals 16 residues. The germline V gene encodes CDR1 LNHDA and CDR2 SQIVND (reference sequence). CDR3 in DNA: TGTGCCAGTAGTATAGGGACAGGGTTTTTCAATCAGCCCCAGCATTTT. It is translated as CASSIGTGFFNQPQHF.

Turning to this clone: The identical CDR3 is also encoded by other nucleotide sequences in the sample. V gene TRBV11-3 combines with J gene TRBJ2-7; D not resolved. This CDR3 comprises 12 residues. Germline CDR1 reads SGHNT; CDR2 reads YENEEA. V shed 3 bases and J shed 6 bases, with 9 bases lying between them. CDR3 nucleotide sequence: TGTGCCAGCAGCTTTAGTTCAGGCGAGCAGTACTTC. Its protein is CASSFSSGEQYF.

The rearrangement joins TRBV19 to TRBJ2-7, with D maybe TRBD2 (5 bases). Germline V gene sequence: CDR1 LNHDA, CDR2 SQIVND (reference sequence). This CDR3 has 14 amino acids. V dropped 1 base and J dropped 0 bases, with 7 bases sitting between them. CDR3 loop: CASSIGGSSYEQYF. The CDR3 DNA is TGTGCCAGTAGTATAGGAGGGAGCTCCTACGAGCAGTACTTC.

V and J are TRBV5-5 and TRBJ1-2, with TRBD1 matching over 10 bases. Germline-derived CDR1 and CDR2 are SGHKS and YYEKEE (reference sequence). The CDR3 is 16 amino acids. With V trimmed by 4 bases and J by 4 bases, 10 bases remained unmatched. The CDR3 spells CASSQDPGQGIYGYTF. The DNA of the CDR3 is TGTGCCAGCAGCCAAGATCCGGGACAGGGGATCTATGGCTACACCTTC.

This chain joins TRBV28 and TRBJ2-1; TRBD1 is a possible D gene (7 bases). This CDR3 is built from 15 residues. CDR1 is MDHEN, CDR2 SYDVKM, per germline. Between the trimmed V and J ends, which lost 5 bases and 3 bases, there was a span of 14 bases. The chain's CDR3 is CASSQGGGRYNEQFF. CDR3 coding DNA: TGTGCCAGCAGTCAGGGGGGAGGCCGCTACAATGAGCAGTTCTTC.

The CDR3 DNA sequence: TGTGCCAGTAGTATAGGCCCCGAGGGAGCTTTCTTT. This translates into CASSIGPEGAFF. The chain carries TRBV19 and TRBJ1-1; D remains unclear. V was trimmed by 1 base and J by 10 bases, leaving 10 bases between them. Looked up from germline, CDR1 is LNHDA and CDR2 is SQIVND (reference sequence). This CDR3 has 12 residues.

The gene calls are TRBV29-1 and TRBJ2-3, with D perhaps matching TRBD1 (5 bases). Trimming cost V 1 base and J 0 bases, with 11 bases left between them. CDR1 and CDR2 (germline): SQVTM, ANQGSEA. This CDR3 contains 15 residues. In nucleotides, the CDR3 is TGCAGCGTTGAAGGGGGCGTGGGGAGCACAGATACGCAGTATTTT. This gives the protein CSVEGGVGSTDTQYF.

J is TRBJ1-1 and V is TRBV16; no clear D. There are 13 residues in the CDR3. The V gene lost 0 bases and the J gene lost 4 bases, with 6 bases spanning the gap. The germline CDR1 and CDR2 sequences are KGHSY and FQNENV. The CDR3 reads CASSQSGGTEAFF. In nucleotides, the CDR3 is TGTGCCAGCAGCCAATCCGGAGGCACTGAAGCTTTCTTT. The full variable domain, with the rest looked up from reference TRBV16 and TRBJ1-1, is GEEVAQTPKHLVRGEGQKAKLYCAPIKGHSYVFWYQQVLKNEFKFLISFQNENVFDETGMPKERFSAKCLPNSPCSLEIQATKLEDSAVYFCASSQSGGTEAFFGQGTRLTVV.

This chain joins TRBV27 and TRBJ2-7; D possibly corresponds to TRBD2 (6 bases). The V end was cut by 5 bases, the J end by 3 bases, with 14 bases between. The length of the CDR3 is 14 residues. Germline CDR1 reads MNHEY; CDR2 reads SMNVEV (reference sequence). The CDR3 sequence: CASSTGRGLYEQYF. In nucleotides, the CDR3 is TGTGCCAGCAGTACGGGGCGGGGACTCTACGAGCAGTACTTC.

This clone was detected only a few times. The genes are TRBV6-1 and TRBJ2-3, with 9 bases that match TRBD1. J lost 4 bases, V lost 4 bases, and 9 bases had no gene match. The CDR3 spans 16 residues. Germline V CDR1 and CDR2: MNHNS, SASEGT. CDR3 DNA sequence: TGTGCCAGCAGTGCCACACCGGGACAGGGTGCAGATACGCAGTATTTT. Its protein product is CASSATPGQGADTQYF.

The chain joins TRBV19 to TRBJ2-7, with D possibly matching TRBD1 (6 bases). Germline CDR1 is LNHDA and CDR2 is SQIVND (reference sequence). V was shortened by 5 bases and J by 2 bases, with 10 bases between the two germline ends. This CDR3 spans 13 amino acids. The CDR3 DNA follows: TGTGCCAGTAGTTTCGGGACAACCTACGAGCAGTACTTC. Amino acid sequence: CASSFGTTYEQYF.

The chain couples TRBV7-9 to TRBJ2-1; a weak D match, TRBD1 (5 bases). The ends were cut back, 0 bases at V and 9 bases at J, with 12 bases in the middle. The CDR3 spans 14 residues. Germline V gene data show CDR1 as SEHNR and CDR2 as FQNEAQ (reference sequence). The CDR3 DNA reads TGTGCCAGCAGCTTAGCGGTGGGAAGGGGTGAGCAGTTCTTC. This gives the protein CASSLAVGRGEQFF.

This clone appeared a few times. This chain uses TRBV27 with TRBJ2-3; TRBD2 is a possible D gene (7 bases). Trimming cost V 8 bases and J 2 bases, with 11 bases left between them. This CDR3 contains 13 residues. Germline CDR1 MNHEY, CDR2 SMNVEV (reference sequence). CDR3 nucleotides: TGTGCCAGCCGGGGGGCCAACACAGATACGCAGTATTTT. It codes for CASRGANTDTQYF.

This chain connects TRBV6-5 to TRBJ2-7; 7 bases align to TRBD2. The germline V gene encodes CDR1 MNHEY and CDR2 SVGAGI. Losses at the gene ends were 0 bases for V and 6 bases for J; bases not matched to a gene: 11. This CDR3 region has 16 residues. The CDR3, as DNA: TGTGCCAGCAGTTACTCGGTCCCTTTGGGAGGGGTCGAGCAGTACTTC. It translates to CASSYSVPLGGVEQYF.

The genes are TRBV11-2 and TRBJ1-6; no clear D gene. The CDR3 is 13 amino acids. V was shortened by 5 bases and J by 7 bases, with 9 bases between the two germline ends. The germline V gene has CDR1 SGHAT and CDR2 FQNNGV. CDR3 sequence reads: CASSPDYNSPLHF. The CDR3 coding sequence is TGTGCCAGCAGCCCTGACTACAATTCACCCCTCCACTTT.

This chain joins TRBV19 and TRBJ2-2, with 9 positions matching TRBD1. This CDR3 contains 15 residues. Per germline, CDR1 LNHDA and CDR2 SQIVND (reference sequence). Trimming took 3 bases from V and 3 from J; bases not matched to a gene: 2. CDR3 residues: CASSMDRGYTGELFF. CDR3 nucleotides: TGTGCCAGTAGTATGGACAGGGGTTACACCGGGGAGCTGTTTTTT.

This clone was detected only a few times. V is TRBV10-3 and J is TRBJ2-7; D unclear. V was pared by 1 base and J by 2 bases, with 9 bases between. This CDR3 region has 14 residues. Germline V gene sequence: CDR1 ENHRY, CDR2 SYGVKD. The CDR3, as DNA: TGTGCCATCAGTGAGTGGCAGGCTACCTACGAGCAGTACTTC. Amino acid sequence: CAISEWQATYEQYF.

V is TRBV21-1 and J is TRBJ2-3; the table gives TRBD1 as D, unverified against the DNA. TRBV21-1 counts as a pseudogene. The CDR3 contains 14 residues. CDR3 sequence (DNA): TGTGCCAGCAGCAAAGGGCCCTGCACAGATACGCAGTATTTT. This codes for CASSKGPCTDTQYF.

The V call is TRBV6-6, the J call TRBJ1-5; D is possibly TRBD1 (6 bases). The CDR3 is made up of 16 amino acids. Germline V gene lookup returns CDR1 MNHNY and CDR2 SVGAGI (reference sequence). V was clipped by 2 bases and J by 5 bases, with 16 bases between them. The CDR3: CASSYLGGGADQPQHF. The DNA of the CDR3 is TGTGCCAGCAGTTACCTGGGTGGGGGCGCAGATCAGCCCCAGCATTTT.

This rearrangement joins TRBV27 to TRBJ1-4, with a possible D match to TRBD1 (6 bases). The CDR3 length is 14 residues. CDR1 and CDR2 from the germline V gene are MNHEY and SMNVEV (reference sequence). The V end was cut by 6 bases, the J end by 7 bases, with 15 bases between. The CDR3 coding sequence is TGTGCCAGCAGCGGGGGGCCCCGGGGTGAAAAACTGTTTTTT. Encoded protein: CASSGGPRGEKLFF.

This clone was counted a few times. The J gene is TRBJ2-4, the V gene TRBV28; 7 nucleotides align to TRBD2. Germline CDR1 MDHEN, CDR2 SYDVKM. The J segment lost 0 bases and the V segment lost 6 bases, leaving 11 bases of the junction unmatched. CDR3 length: 17 residues. CDR3 region: CASRTGGGAVAKNIQYF. For the CDR3, the DNA is TGTGCCAGCAGGACGGGAGGTGGGGCAGTAGCCAAAAACATTCAGTACTTC.

This clone was detected only a few times. The rearrangement uses TRBV4-3 and TRBJ2-1; TRBD2 matches at 9 bases. The CDR3 contains 16 residues. The germline V gene has CDR1 LGHNA and CDR2 YSLEER. Unmatched junction bases numbered 3, after V lost 3 bases and J lost 0 bases. CDR3 bases: TGCGCCAGCAGCCAGACTAGCGGTGGCTCCTACAATGAGCAGTTCTTC. Translating gives CASSQTSGGSYNEQFF.

The chain recombines TRBV25-1 with TRBJ2-3; D is undetermined. The CDR3 consists of 13 residues. The germline CDR1 and CDR2 sequences are MGHDK and SYGVNS. V was cut by 4 bases and J by 4 bases, with 9 bases left in between. CDR3 bases: TGTGCCAGCAGTGGCGAAGTACCAGATACGCAGTATTTT. It yields the protein CASSGEVPDTQYF.